The clone carrying this T cell receptor (beta chain) was counted between two and nine times. The authors reverse transcribed about 0.5 to 1 ug RNA with random hexamers. The authors amplified TCR beta CDR3 across 54 Vbeta and 13 Jbeta using immunoSEQ multiplex PCR. In TCRdb, the immunoSEQ multiplex PCR reads were re-called with MiXCR into one record per CDR3 protein. Among under 550,000 distinct CDR3 sequences listed, more than 70% were seen once. These data are taken from a study of CD8 T cells in Susac syndrome. The V gene's germline CDR1 is SGHRS and CDR2 YFSETQ. This CDR3 has 16 amino acids. Trimming shortened V by 3 bases and J by 2 bases, and 18 bases separated the two germline ends. TEMRA cells were FACS-enriched, with CD8+ and CD4+ T cells isolated negatively.

The chain links TRBV5-1 to TRBJ2-7; D may be TRBD1 (6 bases). Input material: CD8+ T cells from PBMCs. This TCR came from a human donor with multiple sclerosis. Here the CDR3 reads CASSSDGRGAPYEQYF. In nucleotides, the CDR3 is TGCGCCAGCAGCTCCGATGGCAGGGGAGCGCCCTACGAGCAGTACTTC.